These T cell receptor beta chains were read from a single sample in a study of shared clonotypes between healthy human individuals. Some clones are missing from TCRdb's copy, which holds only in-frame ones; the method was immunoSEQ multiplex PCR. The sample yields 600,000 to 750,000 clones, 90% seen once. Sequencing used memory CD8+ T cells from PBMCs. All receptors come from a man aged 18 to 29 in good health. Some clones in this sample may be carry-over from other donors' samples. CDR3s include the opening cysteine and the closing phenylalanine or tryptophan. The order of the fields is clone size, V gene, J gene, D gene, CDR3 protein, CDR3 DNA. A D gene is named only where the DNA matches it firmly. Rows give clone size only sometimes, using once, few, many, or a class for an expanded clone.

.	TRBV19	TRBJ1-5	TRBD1	CASSSWDRARQPQHF	TGTGCCAGTAGTAGTTGGGACAGGGCTCGTCAGCCCCAGCATTTT
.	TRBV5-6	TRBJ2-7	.	CASSLVLDGEQYF	TGTGCCAGCAGCTTGGTACTAGATGGCGAGCAGTACTTC
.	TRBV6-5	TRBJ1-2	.	CASSYTGTTNYGYTF	TGTGCCAGCAGTTACACGGGTACCACTAACTATGGCTACACCTTC
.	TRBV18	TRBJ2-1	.	CASSPRQGSYSYNEQFF	TGTGCCAGCTCACCCCGCCAGGGGTCCTACTCCTACAATGAGCAGTTCTTC
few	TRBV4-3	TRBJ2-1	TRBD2	CASSQRLADYNEQFF	TGCGCCAGCAGCCAACGACTAGCGGACTACAATGAGCAGTTCTTC
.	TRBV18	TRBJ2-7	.	CASSPGAYEQYF	TGTGCCAGCTCCCCAGGGGCCTACGAGCAGTACTTC
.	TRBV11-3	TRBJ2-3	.	CASSLDGIDTDTQYF	TGTGCCAGCAGCTTAGACGGGATCGACACAGATACGCAGTATTTT
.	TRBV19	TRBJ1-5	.	CASSIWANNQPQHF	TGTGCCAGTAGTATTTGGGCAAACAATCAGCCCCAGCATTTT
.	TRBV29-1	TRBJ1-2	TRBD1	CSAGGSEMPNYGYTF	TGCAGCGCAGGGGGTTCGGAGATGCCTAACTATGGCTACACCTTC
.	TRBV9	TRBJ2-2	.	CASSVGLPGGGELFF	TGTGCCAGCAGCGTGGGACTTCCAGGGGGCGGGGAGCTGTTTTTT
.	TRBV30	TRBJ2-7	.	CAWSGGTAFSYEQYF	TGTGCCTGGTCCGGGGGGACAGCTTTCTCCTACGAGCAGTACTTC
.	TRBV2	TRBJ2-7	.	CASRWTESTYEQYF	TGTGCCAGCAGGTGGACGGAGTCGACCTACGAGCAGTACTTC
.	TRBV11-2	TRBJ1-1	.	CASSLSGMNTEAFF	TGTGCCAGCAGCTTATCAGGGATGAACACTGAAGCTTTCTTT
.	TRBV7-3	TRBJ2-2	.	CASSPREGENTGELFF	TGTGCCAGCAGTCCTAGAGAGGGGGAAAACACCGGGGAGCTGTTTTTT
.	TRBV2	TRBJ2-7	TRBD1	CASSPGTGYFYEQYF	TGTGCCAGCAGTCCCGGGACAGGGTATTTCTACGAGCAGTACTTC
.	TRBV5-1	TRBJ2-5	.	CASAQATFQETQYF	TGCGCCAGCGCCCAAGCTACATTCCAAGAGACCCAGTACTTC
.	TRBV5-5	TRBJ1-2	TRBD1	CASSRTGAYGYTF	TGTGCCAGCAGCCGGACAGGGGCCTATGGCTACACCTTC
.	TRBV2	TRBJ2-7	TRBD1	CASAVDRVVSEQYF	TGTGCCTCAGCCGTTGACAGGGTGGTTTCCGAGCAGTACTTC
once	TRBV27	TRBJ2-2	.	CASSRWEQGELFF	TGTGCCAGCAGTCGGTGGGAGCAGGGGGAGCTGTTTTTT
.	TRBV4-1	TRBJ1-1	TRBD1	CASSQGVPVRDSNTEAFF	TGCGCCAGCAGCCAGGGCGTTCCAGTCAGGGACAGTAACACTGAAGCTTTCTTT
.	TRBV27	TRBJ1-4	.	CASSSWDEPQAGATNEKLFF	TGTGCCAGCAGTTCTTGGGACGAACCACAAGCGGGGGCAACTAATGAAAAACTGTTTTTT
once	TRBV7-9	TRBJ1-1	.	CASSSPQGGTEAFF	TGTGCCAGCAGCTCCCCCCAGGGTGGGACTGAAGCTTTCTTT
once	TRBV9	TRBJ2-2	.	CASKEEGWGGELFF	TGTGCCAGCAAAGAGGAGGGCTGGGGCGGGGAGCTGTTTTTT
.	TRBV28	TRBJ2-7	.	CASTLAVGVYEQYF	TGTGCCAGCACCCTTGCAGTGGGGGTATACGAGCAGTACTTC
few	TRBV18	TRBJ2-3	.	CASSPTGSTDTQYF	TGTGCCAGCTCACCAACGGGGAGCACAGATACGCAGTATTTT
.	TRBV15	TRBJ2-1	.	CATSPPYNEQFF	TGTGCCACCAGCCCCCCCTACAATGAGCAGTTCTTC
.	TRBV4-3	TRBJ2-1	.	CASSQDWESSYNEQFF	TGCGCCAGCAGCCAAGATTGGGAGTCGTCCTACAATGAGCAGTTCTTC
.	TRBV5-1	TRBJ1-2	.	CASRDAYGYTF	TGCGCCAGCAGGGACGCCTATGGCTACACCTTC